These 10 T cell receptor beta chains came from one sample sequenced in a study of CD8 T cells in ankylosing spondylitis. Whole-study findings and limits: Ankylosing spondylitis blood seemed to carry a telltale TCR beta motif made of under ten highly homologous variants.

One entry per CDR3 protein results from TCRdb running MiXCR on the 5' RACE reads. The sample carries more than 300,000 distinct CDR3 sequences, around 8% recorded once. These receptors are not linked to any known antigen. Sequenced material: blood, either unsorted or a sorted T cell fraction (not recorded which). The receptors originated from a male donor with ankylosing spondylitis.

This clonotype was seen only a few times. The chain links TRBV28 to TRBJ1-1; possible D gene TRBD1, 5 bases. The CDR3 has 14 residues. Trimming removed 4 bases at V and 5 bases at J, with 14 bases between. CDR1 and CDR2 (germline): MDHEN, SYDVKM. This CDR3 is CASSSGHLGTEAFF. The CDR3 coding sequence is TGTGCCAGCAGTTCAGGACACCTGGGGACTGAAGCTTTCTTT.

This clonotype was detected ten times or more. The chain combines TRBV20-1 with TRBJ2-4, with D maybe TRBD2 (6 bases). V shed 2 bases and J shed 1 base, with 12 bases lying between them. The germline V gene encodes CDR1 DFQATT and CDR2 SNEGSKA (reference sequence). The CDR3 consists of 15 residues. CDR3 coding DNA: TGCAGTGCTAGACCTAGCGTTGTGGCCAAAAACATTCAGTACTTC. This gives the protein CSARPSVVAKNIQYF.

This clonotype has at least ten counts. This chain uses TRBV11-2 with TRBJ2-1, with 12 bases identical to TRBD2. Per the germline V gene, CDR1 is SGHAT and CDR2 is FQNNGV. V dropped 1 base and J dropped 9; count of bases not matched to a gene: 7. CDR3 size: 16 residues. CDR3: CASSLGPSGRATEQFF. For the CDR3, the DNA is TGTGCCAGCAGCTTAGGCCCTAGCGGGAGGGCCACTGAGCAGTTCTTC.

This clonotype was observed many times. The CDR3 coding sequence is TGTGCCAGCAGCCAAGATACCGAGACCCAGTACTTC. Protein sequence: CASSQDTETQYF. This chain connects TRBV3-1 to TRBJ2-5; D gene unclear. This CDR3 has 12 residues. V lost 0 bases and J lost 5, with 4 bases in between. Germline V gene lookup returns CDR1 LGHDT and CDR2 YNNKEL (reference sequence).

With respect to this clonotype: This may come from a read error, since a much larger clone is one base off. This chain uses TRBV9 with TRBJ2-1; 7 positions agree with TRBD1. Germline V gene sequence: CDR1 SGDLS, CDR2 YYNGEE. The CDR3 has 14 amino acids. With 1 base clipped from V and 3 bases from J, the junction kept 1 base outside the gene matches. CDR3 amino acids: CASSVRDSYNEQFF. The CDR3 bases are TGTGCCAGCAGCGTAAGGGACAGCTACAATGAGCAGTTCTTC.

This clonotype was detected only a few times. J is TRBJ1-1 and V is TRBV7-2; D is possibly TRBD1 (6 bases). There are 14 residues in the CDR3. Germline V gene data show CDR1 as SGHTA and CDR2 as FQGNSA. The V and J ends lost 5 bases and 8 bases respectively, with 18 bases between them. The CDR3 is CASSLSRQAQEAFF. As DNA, the CDR3 is TGTGCCAGCAGCCTATCAAGACAGGCCCAAGAAGCTTTCTTT.

The chain links TRBV27 to TRBJ2-7; 10 nucleotides align to TRBD2. Germline V gene lookup returns CDR1 MNHEY and CDR2 SMNVEV (reference sequence). The J segment lost 5 bases and the V segment lost 6 bases, leaving 13 bases of the junction unmatched. The CDR3 runs to 16 residues. The CDR3 coding sequence is TGTGCCAGCAGAAGACAGCCCGGGACTAGCGATCACGAGCAGTACTTC. It yields the protein CASRRQPGTSDHEQYF.

This clonotype has a handful of counts. The genes are TRBV6-1 and TRBJ2-1; 15 nucleotides agree with TRBD2. This CDR3 has 15 residues. V gave up 6 bases and J gave up 8 bases; unmatched junction bases: 5. The germline V gene encodes CDR1 MNHNS and CDR2 SASEGT. CDR3 nucleotides: TGTGCCAGCAGCCGGGGACTAGCGGGAGGTCATGAGCAGTTCTTC. Its translation: CASSRGLAGGHEQFF.

This clonotype occurred a few times. This chain links TRBV27 with TRBJ2-7; 10 bases fit TRBD1. The CDR3 sequence is 15 residues long. Germline V gene sequence: CDR1 MNHEY, CDR2 SMNVEV (reference sequence). Unmatched junction bases numbered 6, after V lost 3 bases and J lost 4 bases. CDR3 amino acids: CASSFSGTGVYEQYF. DNA for the CDR3: TGTGCCAGCAGTTTCTCCGGGACAGGGGTATACGAGCAGTACTTC.

The V gene is TRBV15, the J gene TRBJ2-5; D may be TRBD2 (5 bases). The CDR3 spans 14 residues. V shed 0 bases and J shed 1 base, with 6 bases lying between them. Germline V gives CDR1 LNHNV, CDR2 YYDKDF (reference sequence). Here the CDR3 reads CATSRDRGQETQYF. CDR3 DNA sequence: TGTGCCACCAGCAGAGATCGGGGCCAAGAGACCCAGTACTTC.